These 18 T cell receptor beta chains came from one sample sequenced in a study of monozygotic twins with cystic fibrosis. Data came from immunoSEQ multiplex PCR; TCRdb stores just in-frame clones and leaves some out. This table has roughly 32,000 clones, nearly 98% appearing once. Sequences were obtained from blood. These receptors originate from a girl between 2 and 10 years old with cystic fibrosis.

The sample holds one count of this clone. The genes are TRBV9 and TRBJ1-6, with 8 bases matching TRBD1. Germline CDR1 is SGDLS and CDR2 is YYNGEE. The CDR3 loop spans 15 amino acids. The trim removed 5 bases at V and 9 bases at J, leaving 10 bases unmatched. The chain's CDR3 is CASRSDRGGRSPLHF. CDR3 bases: TGTGCCAGCAGGTCCGACAGGGGAGGTCGTTCACCCCTCCACTTT. Supplemented by reference TRBV9 and TRBJ1-6, the full variable domain reads DSGVTQTPKHLITATGQRVTLRCSPRSGDLSVYWYQQSLDQGLQFLIQYYNGEERAKGNILERFSAQQFPDLHSELNLSSLELGDSALYFCASRSDRGGRSPLHFGNGTRLTVT.

V is TRBV20-1 and J is TRBJ2-7; D is undetermined. V lost 6 bases and J lost 2, with 8 bases in between. The CDR3 has 11 amino acids. Germline CDR1 reads DFQATT; CDR2 reads SNEGSKA (reference sequence). The DNA of the CDR3 is TGCAGTGCGGCGTACCCCTACGAGCAGTACTTC. It yields the protein CSAAYPYEQYF.

V is TRBV4-1 and J is TRBJ2-7; D is ambiguous. V dropped 0 bases and J dropped 6 bases, with 12 bases sitting between them. CDR1 is MGHRA and CDR2 is YSYEKL in the germline V gene. This CDR3 has 14 amino acids. The CDR3 sequence: CASSQDAAAGEQYF. CDR3 coding DNA: TGCGCCAGCAGCCAAGATGCGGCCGCCGGCGAGCAGTACTTC.

This clone has a single count. The genes are TRBV5-4 and TRBJ1-2; 8 nucleotides align to TRBD1. The trim removed 4 bases at V and 2 bases at J, leaving 7 bases unmatched. Germline CDR1 SGHNT, CDR2 YYREEE (reference sequence). The CDR3 extends over 15 amino acids. The DNA for the CDR3 is TGTGCCAGCAGCGACAGTAGGACAGGGAACTATGGCTACACCTTC. Translated, it gives CASSDSRTGNYGYTF.

CDR3 DNA: TGTGCCAGCAGCTTGGGGCCCGACAGGGAGGACACTGAAGCTTTCTTT. Translated, it gives CASSLGPDREDTEAFF. The gene calls are TRBV5-4 and TRBJ1-1; 7 positions match TRBD1. The CDR3 is 16 amino acids. Germline CDR1 is SGHNT and CDR2 is YYREEE (reference sequence). Losses at the gene ends were 0 bases for V and 3 bases for J; bases not matched to a gene: 8.

The rearrangement links TRBV5-4 to TRBJ2-7, with TRBD2 matching 8 bases. The germline CDR1 and CDR2 sequences are SGHNT and YYREEE (reference sequence). The CDR3 has 14 residues. The J segment lost 4 bases and the V segment lost 3 bases, leaving 6 bases of the junction unmatched. In nucleotides, the CDR3 is TGTGCCAGCAGCTCAGCGGGAGTTCGGTACGAGCAGTACTTC. As protein: CASSSAGVRYEQYF.

This clone was observed once. The rearrangement joins TRBV20-1 to TRBJ2-1; D gene unclear. This CDR3 spans 11 amino acids. The germline V and J ends were trimmed by 3 bases and 7 bases, with 7 bases remaining between them. In germline, CDR1 is DFQATT, CDR2 SNEGSKA (reference sequence). The CDR3 nucleotides read TGCAGTGCTAGTCCGGGTAATGAGCAGTTCTTC. It specifies CSASPGNEQFF.

The chain is built from TRBV7-9 and TRBJ2-5; possibly TRBD1 for D (6 bases). The CDR3 loop spans 13 amino acids. Trimming pared 5 bases from V and 4 bases from J, leaving 11 bases between. Germline V gene lookup returns CDR1 SEHNR and CDR2 FQNEAQ (reference sequence). Here the CDR3 reads CASSTNRAETQYF. The CDR3 nucleotides read TGTGCCAGCAGCACAAACAGGGCAGAGACCCAGTACTTC.

V usage is TRBV5-1 and J usage is TRBJ2-1; D possibly matches TRBD1 or TRBD2 (5 bases each). Trimming shortened V by 5 bases and J by 5 bases, and 20 bases separated the two germline ends. The CDR3 totals 16 residues. CDR1 and CDR2 (germline): SGHRS, YFSETQ. The CDR3 nucleotides read TGCGCCAGCAGGACAAGCCGGGACGTAGGGAACAATGAGCAGTTCTTC. It yields the protein CASRTSRDVGNNEQFF.

A note on this clone: The germline gene is not matched at one end of the junction; a read error may be the cause. The chain joins TRBV5-1 to TRBJ1-4; D remains ambiguous. Germline V gene data show CDR1 as SGHRS and CDR2 as YFSETQ. The CDR3 runs 13 residues. The CDR3 DNA sequence: TGCGCCAGCAGCCTATCAGAGAATGAAAAGCTGTTTTTT. Encoded protein: CASSLSENEKLFF.

This chain uses TRBV28 with TRBJ1-2; TRBD1 is a possible D gene (5 bases). The CDR3 length is 14 residues. With 8 bases removed from V and 4 bases from J, the gap between germline ends came to 17 bases. Germline values: CDR1 MDHEN, CDR2 SYDVKM. Here the CDR3 DNA reads TGTGCCAGCGGACCGGGGGGTCACCTCTATGGCTACACCTTC. Its translation is CASGPGGHLYGYTF.

The genes are TRBV6-5 and TRBJ2-1; D unresolved. The CDR3 totals 12 residues. Germline CDR1 is MNHEY and CDR2 is SVGAGI. The V end lost 6 bases, the J end lost 6 bases, and 9 bases lay between the germline ends. CDR3 bases: TGTGCCAGCAGAACGACGGGCAATGAGCAGTTCTTC. Protein product: CASRTTGNEQFF.

V usage is TRBV2 and J usage is TRBJ2-1, with 7 nucleotides matching TRBD2. Germline V gene sequence: CDR1 SNHLY, CDR2 FYNNEI. This CDR3 contains 18 residues. The J segment lost 3 bases and the V segment lost 0 bases, leaving 11 bases of the junction unmatched. The CDR3 nucleotides read TGTGCCAGCAGTGAAGCCGGACGGACTAGGAGACTCTACAATGAGCAGTTCTTC. Its translation: CASSEAGRTRRLYNEQFF.

This chain links TRBV5-6 with TRBJ2-1; TRBD1 matches at 8 bases. V gave up 5 bases and J gave up 8 bases; unmatched junction bases: 12. The germline CDR1 and CDR2 sequences are SGHDT and YYEEEE. The CDR3 runs 15 residues. The CDR3: CASRFRGLNGHEQFF. As DNA, the CDR3 is TGTGCCAGCAGGTTCAGGGGGCTGAATGGACATGAGCAGTTCTTC. Full variable domain (outside the CDR3, taken from reference TRBV5-6 and TRBJ2-1): DAGVTQSPTHLIKTRGQQVTLRCSPKSGHDTVSWYQQALGQGPQFIFQYYEEEERQRGNFPDRFSGHQFPNYSSELNVNALLLGDSALYLCASRFRGLNGHEQFFGPGTRLTVL.

Details on this clone: The same CDR3 arises from other DNA sequences in this sample as well. CDR3 in DNA: TGTGCCAGCTCTCCCGACTACGAGCAGTACTTC. Protein: CASSPDYEQYF. The rearrangement joins TRBV18 to TRBJ2-7, with no clear D. The CDR3 has 11 amino acids. The germline V gene has CDR1 KGHSH and CDR2 LQKENI. V lost 6 bases, J lost 3 bases, and 6 bases lay in between.

The chain links TRBV27 to TRBJ2-2; 7 positions agree with TRBD2. V trimming: 0 bases; J trimming: 1 base; junction bases outside the gene matches: 8. This CDR3 spans 18 amino acids. Looked up from germline, CDR1 is MNHEY and CDR2 is SMNVEV (reference sequence). The CDR3 protein is CASSLSGLAAENTGELFF. The CDR3 DNA reads as TGTGCCAGCAGTTTATCAGGTCTAGCGGCAGAGAACACCGGGGAGCTGTTTTTT.

The chain uses TRBV30 and TRBJ1-4; D gene unclear. Trimming took off 3 bases at V and 8 bases at J, with 10 bases between the two ends. Germline CDR1 and CDR2: GTSNPN and SVGIG (reference sequence). The CDR3 extends over 12 amino acids. Here the CDR3 DNA reads TGTGCCTGGAGCCCGTTGGGGGAAAAACTGTTTTTT. This sequence encodes CAWSPLGEKLFF.

The CDR3 DNA sequence: TGTGCCAGCAGCGGGGGACTAGCGGGGTACAATGAGCAGTTCTTC. This translates into CASSGGLAGYNEQFF. The chain combines TRBV5-8 with TRBJ2-1; 13 bases are shared with TRBD2. Germline CDR1 is SGHTS and CDR2 is YDEGEE. CDR3 length equals 15 residues. Trimming at V came to 4 bases and at J to 4 bases, leaving 2 bases not matched to a gene.